The present T cell receptor (beta chain) was sequenced within a study of human T cells and chemical hapten exposure. MiXCR, run by TCRdb on the RACE reads, gives a single entry per CDR3 protein. The sample has a few hundred thousand distinct CDR3 sequences, more than 4.5% seen once. CDR3 length: 14 amino acids. Trimming left V 4 bases short and J 4 bases short, with 12 bases between. Germline V gives CDR1 SGHDT, CDR2 YYEEEE. Sample time point: patch test 1, 2 weeks after DPC sensitization. Treatment: therapeutic diphenylcyclopropenone sensitization with weekly scalp DPC. Donation of samples came from alopecia patients who were 18 to 70 years old and suitable for DPC. This clonotype was observed at least ten times.

Sequenced here: whole blood, sampled in connection with sensitization to the hapten diphenylcyclopropenone (DPC). The TCR was taken from a woman aged 45 to 65 with alopecia areata. Some clones in this sample may be carry-over from other donors' samples. The rearrangement joins TRBV5-6 to TRBJ1-5, with D maybe TRBD1 (5 bases). CDR3 protein: CASSVGPLNQPQHF. The CDR3 bases are TGTGCCAGCAGCGTGGGACCGCTAAATCAGCCCCAGCATTTT.